A single sample is the source of the 9 T cell receptor beta chains below, sequenced in a study of T-cell memory formation after mild COVID-19. One entry per CDR3 protein results from TCRdb running MiXCR on the 5' RACE reads. In the table there are hundreds of thousands of distinct CDR3 sequences, over 25% of which are singletons. Sequencing used PBMCs or a T cell subset sorted from them (not recorded which). These receptor sequences come from an adult woman who had mild COVID-19 (a few samples of this study predate the infection). Cell type and time point are not known.

The chain couples TRBV7-9 to TRBJ1-1; 8 bases align to TRBD1. J gave up 8 bases and V 5 bases, and 4 bases lay outside the gene matches. The CDR3 consists of 12 residues. Germline V gene lookup returns CDR1 SEHNR and CDR2 FQNEAQ (reference sequence). The CDR3 DNA reads as TGTGCCAGCAGCGTTGGACAGGGAGAAGCTTTCTTT. Its protein is CASSVGQGEAFF.

This clonotype was seen only a few times. A read error may explain this, as a much larger clone is one base away. V and J are TRBV7-2 and TRBJ2-2; D call uncertain. The germline gives CDR1 SGHTA, CDR2 FQGNSA. The V end lost 0 bases, the J end lost 9 bases, and 2 bases lay between the germline ends. The CDR3 totals 11 residues. The CDR3 DNA reads as TGTGCCAGCAGCTTAGCCAGGGAGCTGTTTTTT. The encoded protein is CASSLARELFF.

The chain is built from TRBV12-3 or TRBV12-4 and TRBJ2-7; 12 bases are shared with TRBD1. The ends lost 3 bases at V and 1 base at J; junction bases unmatched: 7. The CDR3 runs to 17 residues. The CDR3 DNA is TGTGCCAGCAGTTTCCGGGACAGGGGGCTTCTATCCTACGAGCAGTACTTC. It is translated as CASSFRDRGLLSYEQYF.

There are a few counts of this clonotype. The chain combines TRBV5-1 with TRBJ2-3, with D maybe TRBD1 (6 bases). V was trimmed by 4 bases and J by 2 bases, leaving 11 bases between them. This CDR3 has 14 residues. The germline V gene encodes CDR1 SGHRS and CDR2 YFSETQ. Written as DNA, the CDR3 is TGCGCCAGCAGCACTGGACAGTCCACAGATACGCAGTATTTT. Amino acids: CASSTGQSTDTQYF.

This clonotype occurred many times. This chain connects TRBV12-3 or TRBV12-4 to TRBJ2-3; weak D call: TRBD2 (5 bases). The CDR3 is 15 residues long. With 4 bases removed from V and 0 bases from J, the gap between germline ends came to 11 bases. The DNA for the CDR3 is TGTGCCAGCAGTTCGGGAACGGGAAGCACAGATACGCAGTATTTT. It is translated as CASSSGTGSTDTQYF.

This clonotype has only a few counts. The chain joins TRBV5-1 to TRBJ1-2; 9 bases are shared with TRBD1. The CDR3 has 13 amino acids. Trimming at V came to 4 bases and at J to 6 bases, leaving 4 bases not matched to a gene. Per germline, CDR1 SGHRS and CDR2 YFSETQ. The CDR3 loop is CASSRDRVNGYTF. The CDR3 DNA reads TGCGCCAGCAGCCGGGACAGGGTGAATGGCTACACCTTC.

The chain joins TRBV29-1 to TRBJ2-7, with 7 bases that match TRBD1. CDR3 size: 13 residues. Germline lookup yields CDR1 SQVTM and CDR2 ANQGSEA. V dropped 4 bases and J dropped 9; count of bases not matched to a gene: 12. CDR3 region: CSVVTGDIGVQYF. CDR3 nucleotides: TGCAGCGTTGTTACAGGGGACATTGGCGTGCAGTACTTC.

This clonotype was seen a handful of times. The V and J genes are TRBV7-9 and TRBJ2-5, with D possibly being TRBD1 (6 bases). The CDR3 runs 13 residues. Trimming took 4 bases from V and 5 from J, leaving 11 bases between them. The germline V gene has CDR1 SEHNR and CDR2 FQNEAQ (reference sequence). CDR3 nucleotide sequence: TGTGCCAGCAGCTCCAGGGGTGGCGAGACCCAGTACTTC. Translating it yields CASSSRGGETQYF.

This clonotype came up a few times. The genes are TRBV5-1 and TRBJ2-3; 8 bases match TRBD1. The CDR3 loop spans 15 amino acids. CDR1 and CDR2 (germline): SGHRS, YFSETQ. With 6 bases clipped from V and 4 bases from J, the junction kept 10 bases outside the gene matches. The CDR3 region is CASTPTGVESDTQYF. CDR3 sequence (DNA): TGCGCCAGCACCCCGACAGGGGTGGAGTCAGATACGCAGTATTTT.